This note documents a single T cell receptor beta chain sequence. This clone was counted once. Its target antigen remains unknown. Base quality data are lacking; no much larger clone is found one base away. These data belong to a study of control samples from healthy donors and cancer patients (TCRdb year 2020). Libraries were prepared through the immunoSEQ multiplex PCR assay. TCRdb retrieved this table from immuneACCESS and kept in-frame rearrangements only. Not all clones are present; in checked studies, unresolved V genes account for under half, and no reason is known for the remainder. Recorded for this sample are 70,000 to 90,000 clones; approximately 94% of them occurred a single time. Around 4.5% of the sample is in the top ten clones. The TCR sequence derives from a woman under 30 in good health. Sequencing was done on a sample of blood.

In nucleotide form, the sequence is TGTGCCAGCAGCTTGCTTGTTGCCGGGGGACGCACAGATACGCAGTATTTT. The encoded protein is CASSLLVAGGRTDTQYF. The rearranged chain carries TRBV5-4 and TRBJ2-3, with TRBD2 as a weak D call on 6 bases. The germline V gene (reference sequence) yields SGHNT for CDR1 and YYREEE for CDR2. Trimming takes 1 base from V and 1 base from J, and the germline ends sit 16 bases apart. The CDR3 holds 17 amino acids from the cysteine to the phenylalanine. Of the read, only the CDR3 DNA is kept; its 51 bases are in frame from base 1.